The 5 T cell receptor beta chains reported below all come from one sample, sequenced in a study of blood T cells in healthy people across ages. Combining a sample-barcoded 5' primer with a J-beta primer mix, a second PCR ran for roughly 7 to 12 cycles. TCRdb re-analysed the 5' RACE reads in MiXCR, keeping a single row per CDR3 protein. The data contain about 640,000 distinct CDR3 sequences, roughly 58% of them singletons. The specimen was blood. The receptor set was obtained from a man in his 60s in good health.

This clonotype was seen a single time. This may come from a read error, since a much larger clone is one base off. The chain combines TRBV21-1 with TRBJ2-5. TRBV21-1 is annotated as a pseudogene. This CDR3 comprises 10 residues. The CDR3 DNA sequence: TGTGTCAGCGGCCAAGAGACCCAGTACTTC. Amino acid sequence: CVSGQETQYF.

This sequence joins TRBV20-1 and TRBJ2-3, with TRBD2 matching 9 bases. Germline-derived CDR1 and CDR2 are DFQATT and SNEGSKA (reference sequence). V shed 5 bases, J shed 2 bases, and the junction held 5 bases outside the gene matches. This CDR3 is 14 amino acids long. The CDR3 is CSAVSGGNTDTQYF. CDR3 nucleotides: TGCAGTGCTGTTAGCGGGGGTAACACAGATACGCAGTATTTT.

In the case of this clonotype: Mismatch with germline at one junction end may stem from a read error. The chain combines TRBV6-5 with TRBJ2-7; D possibly matches TRBD1 or TRBD2 (6 bases each). The length of the CDR3 is 14 residues. CDR1 and CDR2 (germline): MNHEY, SVGAGI. The CDR3 is CANSYDRGLYEQYF. The CDR3 bases are TGTGCCAACAGTTACGACCGGGGGCTCTACGAGCAGTACTTC.

This chain joins TRBV7-2 and TRBJ1-2; D might be TRBD1 (5 bases). This CDR3 is built from 14 residues. Germline CDR1 reads SGHTA; CDR2 reads FQGNSA. Trimming removed 5 bases from V and 8 bases from J, with 18 bases in between. The CDR3 here is CASSPSAGLRGYTF. The CDR3 coding sequence is TGTGCCAGCAGCCCCTCGGCAGGGTTGAGAGGCTACACCTTC. The full variable domain, rest sourced from reference TRBV7-2 and TRBJ1-2, is GAGVSQSPSNKVTEKGKDVELRCDPISGHTALYWYRQSLGQGLEFLIYFQGNSAPDKSGLPSDRFSAERTGGSVSTLTIQRTQQEDSAVYLCASSPSAGLRGYTFGSGTRLTVV.

The chain is built from TRBV3-1 and TRBJ2-7; D may be TRBD1 (5 bases). The CDR3 length is 14 residues. Germline V gene lookup returns CDR1 LGHDT and CDR2 YNNKEL (reference sequence). Between the trimmed V and J ends, which lost 4 bases and 3 bases, there was a span of 13 bases. Here the CDR3 DNA reads TGTGCCAGCAGCCGGGGCCCCACCTTCTACGAGCAGTACTTC. This codes for CASSRGPTFYEQYF.